The rows below give T cell receptor beta chains drawn from one sample of a study of T cells and Merkel cell carcinoma outcomes. Using immunoSEQ multiplex PCR, the repertoire was profiled, and TCRdb retains in-frame clones only, with some absent. The data contain fewer than 20,000 clones, about 89% of them singletons. The sequencing sample was made of tumor tissue from Merkel cell carcinoma. The receptors come from a human donor with Merkel cell carcinoma. CDR3s include the opening cysteine and the closing phenylalanine or tryptophan. A D gene is named only where the DNA matches it firmly. Rows give clone size only sometimes, using once, few, many, or a class for an expanded clone.

V gene	clone size	J gene	D gene	CDR3 protein	CDR3 DNA
TRBV2	once	TRBJ1-1	.	CASMVTQNTEAFF	TGTGCCAGCATGGTAACACAGAACACTGAAGCTTTCTTT
TRBV6-6	.	TRBJ1-4	.	CASSYPRVWEKLFF	TGTGCCAGCAGTTACCCCAGGGTGTGGGAAAAACTGTTTTTT
TRBV5-1	.	TRBJ2-5	.	CASSLVSWETQYF	TGCGCCAGCAGCTTGGTTAGCTGGGAGACCCAGTACTTC
TRBV18	.	TRBJ1-3	.	CASSPSGGIRNTIYF	TGTGCCAGCTCACCCTCGGGGGGAATCAGAAACACCATATATTTT
TRBV9	.	TRBJ1-5	TRBD1	CASSVGTGNQPQHF	TGTGCCAGCAGCGTAGGGACAGGGAATCAGCCCCAGCATTTT
TRBV2	once	TRBJ1-5	.	CASSEEGTFGQPQHF	TGTGCCAGCAGTGAGGAGGGGACCTTTGGTCAGCCCCAGCATTTT
TRBV5-4	.	TRBJ2-3	TRBD2	CASSPYSAGGDTQYF	TGTGCCAGCAGCCCCTATTCGGCGGGAGGGGATACGCAGTATTTT
TRBV2	.	TRBJ2-1	.	CASSEGFPNEQFF	TGTGCCAGCAGTGAAGGTTTCCCGAATGAGCAGTTCTTC
TRBV30	.	TRBJ2-2	TRBD1	CAFEGGAGTGELFF	TGTGCCTTCGAAGGGGGCGCAGGCACCGGGGAGCTATTTTTT
TRBV27	.	TRBJ2-3	.	CASSLTTTHTDTQYF	TGTGCCAGCAGTTTGACGACAACCCACACAGATACGCAGTATTTT
TRBV2	few	TRBJ2-7	TRBD2	CASSDAGGNYEQYF	TGTGCCAGCAGTGATGCGGGGGGCAACTACGAGCAGTACTTC
TRBV28	.	TRBJ2-3	.	CASGGTSASTDTQYF	TGTGCCAGCGGGGGGACATCCGCTAGCACAGATACGCAGTATTTT
TRBV9	.	TRBJ1-1	TRBD1	CASSVDLGQGAEAFF	TGTGCCAGCAGCGTAGACTTAGGGCAGGGGGCTGAAGCTTTCTTT
TRBV29-1	.	TRBJ1-2	.	CSALSGLPYGYTF	TGCAGCGCCCTATCCGGGCTTCCTTATGGCTACACCTTC
TRBV10-3	.	TRBJ1-5	.	CAISDRRAGTSNQPQHF	TGTGCCATCAGTGATAGGAGGGCAGGGACGAGCAATCAGCCCCAGCATTTT
TRBV18	.	TRBJ1-3	.	CASSPQDSTGNTIYF	TGTGCCAGCTCACCGCAGGACAGCACTGGAAACACCATATATTTT